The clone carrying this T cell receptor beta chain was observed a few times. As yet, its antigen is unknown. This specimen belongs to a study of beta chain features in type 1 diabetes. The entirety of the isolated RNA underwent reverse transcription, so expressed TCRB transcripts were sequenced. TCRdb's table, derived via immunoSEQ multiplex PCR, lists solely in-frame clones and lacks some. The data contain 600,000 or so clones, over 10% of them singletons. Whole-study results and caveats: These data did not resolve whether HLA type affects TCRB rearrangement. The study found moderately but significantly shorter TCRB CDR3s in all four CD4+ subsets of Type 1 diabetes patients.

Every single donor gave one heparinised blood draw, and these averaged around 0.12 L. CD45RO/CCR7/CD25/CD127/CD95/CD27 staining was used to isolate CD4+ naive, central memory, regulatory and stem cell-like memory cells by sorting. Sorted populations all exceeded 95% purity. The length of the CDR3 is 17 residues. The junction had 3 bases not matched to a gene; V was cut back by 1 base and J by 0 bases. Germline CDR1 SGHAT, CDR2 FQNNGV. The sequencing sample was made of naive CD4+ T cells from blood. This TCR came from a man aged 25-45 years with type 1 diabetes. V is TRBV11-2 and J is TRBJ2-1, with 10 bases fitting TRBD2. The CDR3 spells CASSLGLAGGSYNEQFF. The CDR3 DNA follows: TGTGCCAGCAGCTTAGGATTAGCGGGGGGCTCCTACAATGAGCAGTTCTTC.